This T cell receptor (beta chain) came from a study of blood T cell repertoires in COVID-19. Study information: Sites in the United States, Italy and Spain provided acute and convalescent COVID-19 samples.

Authors' data handling: Reference gene primers were amplified, and this amplification served to estimate nucleated cell counts. The protocol was immunoSEQ multiplex PCR, while the TCRdb copy is restricted to in-frame clones and leaves out a portion. The V and J calls and clone size were taken over from that table, and D and trimming were inferred from the DNA. The sample holds over 100,000 clones, roughly 89% seen once. Participant ages covered about 18 to 89 years across 25 or so US areas. Among Cohort 3 donors, those recovered had two negative PCRs, clearance, or symptom resolution. V lost 1 base, J lost 0 bases, and 7 bases lay in between. The CDR3 is made up of 14 amino acids. CDR1 SGHTA and CDR2 FQGNSA come from the germline V gene.

Sequencing used PBMCs or T cells enriched from blood (not recorded which). The chain uses TRBV7-2 and TRBJ2-7; a weak D match, TRBD1 (5 bases). The TCR originated in a woman younger than 45 who had recovered from COVID-19. The CDR3 DNA follows: TGTGCCAGCAGCTTAGGCAGGGTCTCCTACGAGCAGTACTTC. Residues: CASSLGRVSYEQYF.